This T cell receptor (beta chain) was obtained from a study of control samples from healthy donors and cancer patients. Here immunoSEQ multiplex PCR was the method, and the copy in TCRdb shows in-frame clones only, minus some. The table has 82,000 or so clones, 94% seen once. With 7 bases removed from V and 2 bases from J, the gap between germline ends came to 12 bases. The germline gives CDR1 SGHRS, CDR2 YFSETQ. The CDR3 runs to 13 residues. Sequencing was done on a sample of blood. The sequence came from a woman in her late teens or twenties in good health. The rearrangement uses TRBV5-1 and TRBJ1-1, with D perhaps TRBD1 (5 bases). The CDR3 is CASFGTGNTEAFF. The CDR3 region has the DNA TGCGCCAGCTTCGGGACGGGCAACACTGAAGCTTTCTTT.